A single sample is the source of the 21 T cell receptor beta chains below, sequenced in a study of T cell responses to AZD1222 COVID-19 vaccine. The table came from immunoSEQ multiplex PCR; TCRdb's copy has only in-frame clones and leaves some out. The table has 150,000 to 200,000 clones, just over 90% seen once. The sample here was peripheral blood, taken 28 days after the second AZD1222 dose. The receptors stem from an adult who received the AZD1222 COVID-19 vaccine.

This clone was recorded once. The rearrangement links TRBV2 to TRBJ2-1; D unresolved. The CDR3 is 15 amino acids. Germline values: CDR1 SNHLY, CDR2 FYNNEI. Trimming removed 7 bases from V and 0 bases from J, with 13 bases in between. The CDR3 nucleotides read TGTGCCAGCAAAAATGCCTTGAGCTCCTACAATGAGCAGTTCTTC. It translates to CASKNALSSYNEQFF.

CDR3 loop: CASSPQANYGYTF. In nucleotides, the CDR3 is TGCGCCAGCAGCCCACAGGCTAACTATGGCTACACCTTC. The J gene is TRBJ1-2, the V gene TRBV4-1, with a possible D match to TRBD1 (5 bases). V was clipped by 4 bases and J by 0 bases, with 6 bases between them. Germline V CDR1 and CDR2: MGHRA, YSYEKL. The CDR3 contains 13 residues.

This clone was picked up one time. This chain connects TRBV5-6 to TRBJ2-3, with D hard to call. The germline V gene has CDR1 SGHDT and CDR2 YYEEEE. CDR3 length equals 14 residues. V dropped 3 bases and J dropped 0 bases, with 8 bases sitting between them. CDR3 residues: CASSSGASTDTQYF. The CDR3 DNA follows: TGTGCCAGCAGCTCTGGTGCGAGCACAGATACGCAGTATTTT.

This rearrangement joins TRBV5-1 to TRBJ1-1; possibly TRBD1 for D (5 bases). CDR1 is SGHRS and CDR2 is YFSETQ in the germline V gene. V lost 7 bases to trimming and J lost 4 bases, with 20 bases between them. The CDR3 loop spans 15 amino acids. The CDR3: CASFPSNGGVTEAFF. Written as DNA, the CDR3 is TGCGCCAGCTTTCCTTCGAACGGGGGGGTCACTGAAGCTTTCTTT.

CDR3: CAGQGAGAEAFF. CDR3 in DNA: TGTGCCGGGCAGGGGGCGGGGGCTGAAGCTTTCTTT. V and J are TRBV6-6 and TRBJ1-1, with TRBD1 matching 8 bases. The ends lost 11 bases at V and 6 bases at J; junction bases unmatched: 8. CDR3 length equals 12 residues. Germline V gene lookup returns CDR1 MNHNY and CDR2 SVGAGI (reference sequence).

In this sample, this clone turned up once. The chain's CDR3 is CASSLGTFSTDTQYF. The CDR3 DNA reads as TGTGCCAGCAGTCTTGGGACCTTTAGCACAGATACGCAGTATTTT. The chain recombines TRBV7-2 with TRBJ2-3; D is possibly TRBD1 or TRBD2 (5 bases each). V lost 6 bases, J lost 0 bases, and 13 bases lay in between. CDR3 length: 15 amino acids. Germline V gives CDR1 SGHTA, CDR2 FQGNSA.

J is TRBJ2-7 and V is TRBV6-5; 8 bases map to TRBD1. V lost 6 bases, J lost 1 base, and 8 bases stayed unmatched. The V gene's germline CDR1 is MNHEY and CDR2 SVGAGI. The CDR3 covers 15 residues. CDR3 region: CASRLTGTGSYEQYF. CDR3 coding DNA: TGTGCCAGCAGACTGACCGGGACAGGATCCTACGAGCAGTACTTC.

The chain joins TRBV27 to TRBJ2-2; no clear D gene. CDR1 is MNHEY and CDR2 is SMNVEV in the germline V gene (reference sequence). This CDR3 has 13 amino acids. Trimming cost V 6 bases and J 0 bases, with 5 bases left between them. In DNA form, the CDR3 reads TGTGCCAGCAGGCGCGCGAACACCGGGGAGCTGTTTTTT. Residues: CASRRANTGELFF.

The rearrangement joins TRBV15 to TRBJ2-1; D is tentatively TRBD1 or TRBD2 (5 bases each). The CDR3 is 15 amino acids. The V and J ends lost 3 bases and 2 bases respectively, with 11 bases between them. Germline CDR1 is LNHNV and CDR2 is YYDKDF (reference sequence). The CDR3 is CATSRGRTAYNEQFF. CDR3 bases: TGTGCCACCAGCAGGGGACGTACGGCCTACAATGAGCAGTTCTTC.

The chain uses TRBV11-2 and TRBJ2-7; TRBD1 might be the D (6 bases). The CDR3 consists of 16 residues. The germline CDR1 and CDR2 sequences are SGHAT and FQNNGV. V was pared by 5 bases and J by 2 bases, with 19 bases between. The CDR3 nucleotides are TGTGCCAGCAGCCAACCAGTGGTGGACAGAACCTACGAGCAGTACTTC. This codes for CASSQPVVDRTYEQYF.

The V call is TRBV3-1 (or the pseudogene TRBV3-2), the J call TRBJ1-1; no definite D call. The length of the CDR3 is 13 residues. Trimming pared 4 bases from V and 1 base from J, leaving 7 bases between. Germline values: CDR1 LGHDT, CDR2 YNNKEL (reference sequence). Here the CDR3 reads CASSPWANTEAFF. Here the CDR3 DNA reads TGTGCCAGCAGCCCGTGGGCGAACACTGAAGCTTTCTTT.

The rearrangement joins TRBV3-1 (or the pseudogene TRBV3-2) to TRBJ1-2; no reliable D call. The CDR3 runs to 13 residues. Looked up from germline, CDR1 is LGHDT and CDR2 is YNNKEL (reference sequence). V was pared by 4 bases and J by 4 bases, with 10 bases between. CDR3 in DNA: TGTGCCAGCAGCCCGTTTGGCGGCTATGGCTACACCTTC. Translation: CASSPFGGYGYTF.

Remarks on this clone: Compared with germline, one end of the junction differs, possibly owing to a read error. The CDR3 nucleotides read TGCGCCAGTAGTGAAAATCTAGCGGGAGTAAATGAGCAGTTCTTC. Protein: CASSENLAGVNEQFF. The rearrangement joins TRBV10-1 to TRBJ2-1, with 10 bases identical to TRBD2. CDR3 size: 15 residues. Germline assignment: CDR1 WNHNN and CDR2 SYGVQD (reference sequence).

The chain combines TRBV27 with TRBJ2-2; D call uncertain. Germline V gene data show CDR1 as MNHEY and CDR2 as SMNVEV (reference sequence). The V gene lost 2 bases and the J gene lost 4 bases, with 11 bases spanning the gap. CDR3 length: 15 amino acids. CDR3 sequence reads: CASSLIGRGTGELFF. In nucleotides, the CDR3 is TGTGCCAGCAGTTTAATCGGTCGAGGCACCGGGGAGCTGTTTTTT.

The V call is TRBV14, the J call TRBJ2-7, with no clear D. With 0 bases removed from V and 7 bases from J, the gap between germline ends came to 10 bases. This CDR3 region has 13 residues. Germline V CDR1 and CDR2: SGHDN, FVKESK. Here the CDR3 DNA reads TGTGCCAGCAGCCAAGATCCCGGGCGAGAGCAGTACTTC. Its translation is CASSQDPGREQYF.

This chain uses TRBV6-2 or TRBV6-3 with TRBJ1-3; no firm D call. Germline CDR1 is MNHEY and CDR2 is SVGEGT. V was trimmed by 6 bases and J by 0 bases, leaving 15 bases between them. The CDR3 loop spans 16 amino acids. The CDR3 sequence: CASSRLSGSSGNTIYF. For the CDR3, the DNA is TGTGCCAGCAGCCGCCTTAGTGGGAGCTCTGGAAACACCATATATTTT.

The chain is built from TRBV6-5 and TRBJ2-5; D gene unclear. Germline-derived CDR1 and CDR2 are MNHEY and SVGAGI. Trimming pared 10 bases from V and 9 bases from J, leaving 18 bases between. The CDR3 spans 12 residues. DNA of the CDR3: TGTGCCACTACGACGCTTCCTGGGGCCCAGTACTTC. It yields the protein CATTTLPGAQYF.

In this sample, this clone turned up once. The V call is TRBV3-1 (or the pseudogene TRBV3-2), the J call TRBJ2-3; D may be TRBD1 or TRBD2 (6 bases each). Germline loops: CDR1 LGHDT, CDR2 YNNKEL (reference sequence). This CDR3 has 14 amino acids. V was cut by 7 bases and J by 6 bases, with 17 bases left in between. CDR3 residues: CASTLKGGGDTQYF. In DNA form, the CDR3 reads TGTGCCAGCACCCTTAAGGGGGGCGGGGATACGCAGTATTTT.

V is TRBV10-3 and J is TRBJ1-4; no clear D. The CDR3 has 16 amino acids. CDR1 and CDR2 (germline): ENHRY, SYGVKD. Trimming removed 6 bases at V and 3 bases at J, with 17 bases between. The CDR3 reads CAISTILEGANEKLFF. In DNA, the CDR3 is TGTGCCATCAGCACTATACTCGAGGGAGCTAATGAAAAACTGTTTTTT.

The table lists this clone with a count of one. J is TRBJ2-5 and V is TRBV5-1; 9 bases are shared with TRBD2. Germline V gene data show CDR1 as SGHRS and CDR2 as YFSETQ. CDR3 length equals 15 residues. V lost 0 bases, J lost 3 bases, and 3 bases stayed unmatched. This CDR3 is CASSLGAGGEETQYF. DNA of the CDR3: TGCGCCAGCAGCTTGGGAGCGGGGGGCGAAGAGACCCAGTACTTC.

V gene TRBV4-1 combines with J gene TRBJ1-1, with D tentatively TRBD1 (5 bases). Germline V gene lookup returns CDR1 MGHRA and CDR2 YSYEKL. The CDR3 totals 15 residues. V was cut by 4 bases and J by 1 base, with 13 bases left in between. CDR3 loop: CASSRGGVGNTEAFF. DNA for the CDR3: TGCGCCAGCAGCCGCGGAGGGGTTGGGAACACTGAAGCTTTCTTT.